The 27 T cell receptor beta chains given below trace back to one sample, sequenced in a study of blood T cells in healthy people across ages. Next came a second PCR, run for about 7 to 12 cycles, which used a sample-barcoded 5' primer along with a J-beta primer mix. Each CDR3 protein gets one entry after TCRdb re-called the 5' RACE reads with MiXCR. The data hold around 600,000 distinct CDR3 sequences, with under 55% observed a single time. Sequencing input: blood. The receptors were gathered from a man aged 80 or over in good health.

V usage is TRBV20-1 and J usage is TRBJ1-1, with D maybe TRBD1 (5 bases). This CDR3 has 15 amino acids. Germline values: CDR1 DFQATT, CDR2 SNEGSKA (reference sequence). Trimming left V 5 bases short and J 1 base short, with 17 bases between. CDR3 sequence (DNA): TGCAGTGCTTCCAGACCGGGACGGAAGAACACTGAAGCTTTCTTT. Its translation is CSASRPGRKNTEAFF.

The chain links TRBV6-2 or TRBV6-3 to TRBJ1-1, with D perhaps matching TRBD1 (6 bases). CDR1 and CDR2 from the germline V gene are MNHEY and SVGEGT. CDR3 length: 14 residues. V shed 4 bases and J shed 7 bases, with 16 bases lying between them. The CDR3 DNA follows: TGTGCCAGCAGTTCCCAGTGGGGGCCGGATGAAGCTTTCTTT. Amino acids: CASSSQWGPDEAFF.

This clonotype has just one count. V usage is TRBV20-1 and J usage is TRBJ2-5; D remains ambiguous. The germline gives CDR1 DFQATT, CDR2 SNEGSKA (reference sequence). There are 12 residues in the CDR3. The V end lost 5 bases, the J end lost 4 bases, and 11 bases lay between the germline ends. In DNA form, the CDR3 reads TGCAGTGCTGTAACAGTAGGAGAGACCCAGTACTTC. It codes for CSAVTVGETQYF.

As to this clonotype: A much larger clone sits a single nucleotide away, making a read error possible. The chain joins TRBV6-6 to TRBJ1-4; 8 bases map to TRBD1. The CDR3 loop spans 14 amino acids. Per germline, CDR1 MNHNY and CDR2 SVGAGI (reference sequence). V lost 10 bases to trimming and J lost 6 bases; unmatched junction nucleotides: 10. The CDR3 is CATSAGGGYEKLFF. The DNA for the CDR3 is TGTGCCACCTCGGCAGGGGGCGGGTATGAAAAACTGTTTTTT.

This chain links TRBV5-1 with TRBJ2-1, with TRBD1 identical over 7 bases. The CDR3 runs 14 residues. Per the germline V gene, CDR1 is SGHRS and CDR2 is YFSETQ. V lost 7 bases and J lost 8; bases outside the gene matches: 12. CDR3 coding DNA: TGCGCCAGCTGCCCCGGACAGGACATCGATGAGCAGTTCTTC. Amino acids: CASCPGQDIDEQFF. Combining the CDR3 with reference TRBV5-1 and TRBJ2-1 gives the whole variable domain KAGVTQTPRYLIKTRGQQVTLSCSPISGHRSVSWYQQTPGQGLQFLFEYFSETQRNKGNFPGRFSGRQFSNSRSEMNVSTLELGDSALYLCASCPGQDIDEQFFGPGTRLTVL.

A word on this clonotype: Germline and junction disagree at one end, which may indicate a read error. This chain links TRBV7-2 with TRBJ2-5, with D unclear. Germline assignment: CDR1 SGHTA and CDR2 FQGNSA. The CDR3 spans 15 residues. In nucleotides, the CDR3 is TGCGCCAGCAGACCGGGCCTCCCAGGCCAAGAGACCCAGTACTTC. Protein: CASRPGLPGQETQYF.

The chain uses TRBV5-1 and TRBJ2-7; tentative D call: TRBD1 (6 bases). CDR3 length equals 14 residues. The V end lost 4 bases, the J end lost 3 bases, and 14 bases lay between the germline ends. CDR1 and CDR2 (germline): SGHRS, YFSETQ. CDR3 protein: CASSPATGNYEQYF. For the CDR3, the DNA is TGCGCCAGCAGCCCAGCGACAGGCAACTACGAGCAGTACTTC.

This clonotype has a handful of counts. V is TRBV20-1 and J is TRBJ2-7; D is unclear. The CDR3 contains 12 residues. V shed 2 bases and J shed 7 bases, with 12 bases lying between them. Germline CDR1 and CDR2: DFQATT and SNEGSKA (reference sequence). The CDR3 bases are TGCAGTGCTAGACCGGAAGGGTTGGAGCAGTACTTC. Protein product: CSARPEGLEQYF.

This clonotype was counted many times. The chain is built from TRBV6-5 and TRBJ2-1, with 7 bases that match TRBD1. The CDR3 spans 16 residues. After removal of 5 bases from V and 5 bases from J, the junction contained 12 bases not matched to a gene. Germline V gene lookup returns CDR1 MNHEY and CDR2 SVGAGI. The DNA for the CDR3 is TGTGCCAGCAGTCGTGACACAGGGGTTGTGAACAATGAGCAGTTCTTC. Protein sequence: CASSRDTGVVNNEQFF.

The DNA for the CDR3 is TGCAGTGCAGCTAGCGGGACCTTCTACAATGAGCAGTTCTTC. Amino acids: CSAASGTFYNEQFF. The chain is built from TRBV20-1 and TRBJ2-1; 9 nucleotides agree with TRBD2. CDR3 size: 14 residues. The ends lost 6 bases at V and 3 bases at J; junction bases unmatched: 6. CDR1 is DFQATT, CDR2 SNEGSKA, per germline (reference sequence).

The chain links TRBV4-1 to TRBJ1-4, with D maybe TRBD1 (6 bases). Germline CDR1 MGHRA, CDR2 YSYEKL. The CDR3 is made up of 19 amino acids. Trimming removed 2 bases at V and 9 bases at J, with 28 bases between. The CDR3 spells CASSQPPRRGGPGTQKLFF. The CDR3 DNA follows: TGCGCCAGCAGCCAACCTCCTCGGCGTGGGGGCCCAGGGACGCAAAAACTGTTTTTT.

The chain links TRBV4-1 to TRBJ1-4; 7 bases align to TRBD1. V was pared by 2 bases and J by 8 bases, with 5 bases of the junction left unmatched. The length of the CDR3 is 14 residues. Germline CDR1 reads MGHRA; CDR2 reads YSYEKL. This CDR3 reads CASSQTGVGEKLFF. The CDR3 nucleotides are TGCGCCAGCAGCCAAACAGGGGTCGGGGAAAAACTGTTTTTT.

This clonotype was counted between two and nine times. The CDR3 bases are TGTGCCAGCAGTTGGGGGATCAGCACAGATACGCAGTATTTT. It yields the protein CASSWGISTDTQYF. This chain links TRBV7-9 with TRBJ2-3, with D perhaps being TRBD1 or TRBD2 (5 bases each). CDR3 size: 14 residues. Germline CDR1 is SEHNR and CDR2 is FQNEAQ (reference sequence). The ends were cut back, 6 bases at V and 0 bases at J, with 10 bases in the middle. Looking up the rest from reference TRBV7-9 and TRBJ2-3 gives the full variable domain: DTGVSQNPRHKITKRGQNVTFRCDPISEHNRLYWYRQTLGQGPEFLTYFQNEAQLEKSRLLSDRFSAERPKGSFSTLEIQRTEQGDSAMYLCASSWGISTDTQYFGPGTRLTVL.

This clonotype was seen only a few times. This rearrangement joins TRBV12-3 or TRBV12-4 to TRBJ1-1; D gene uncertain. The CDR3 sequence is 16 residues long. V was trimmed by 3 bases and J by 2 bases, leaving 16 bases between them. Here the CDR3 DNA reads TGTGCCAGCAGTTTGTACAGCGGCAGACCCAACACTGAAGCTTTCTTT. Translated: CASSLYSGRPNTEAFF.

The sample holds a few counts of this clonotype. CDR3 sequence reads: CASSYSGVAAGYEQYF. For the CDR3, the DNA is TGTGCCAGCAGTTATTCGGGGGTAGCGGCCGGCTACGAGCAGTACTTC. V is TRBV6-5 and J is TRBJ2-7, with D possibly being TRBD2 (6 bases). Germline lookup yields CDR1 MNHEY and CDR2 SVGAGI. The CDR3 loop spans 16 amino acids. V shed 3 bases and J shed 3 bases, with 18 bases lying between them.

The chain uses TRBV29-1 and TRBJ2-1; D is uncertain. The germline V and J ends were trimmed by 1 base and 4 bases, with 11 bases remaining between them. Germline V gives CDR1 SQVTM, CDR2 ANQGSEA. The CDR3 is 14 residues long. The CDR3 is CSVEGVRVYNEQFF. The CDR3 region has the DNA TGCAGCGTTGAAGGGGTCCGGGTTTACAATGAGCAGTTCTTC.

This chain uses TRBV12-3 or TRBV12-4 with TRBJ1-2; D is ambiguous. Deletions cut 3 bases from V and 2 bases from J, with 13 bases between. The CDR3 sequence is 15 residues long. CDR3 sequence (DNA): TGTGCCAGCAGTTTCGGCCGCAGTCCGAACTATGGCTACACCTTC. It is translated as CASSFGRSPNYGYTF.

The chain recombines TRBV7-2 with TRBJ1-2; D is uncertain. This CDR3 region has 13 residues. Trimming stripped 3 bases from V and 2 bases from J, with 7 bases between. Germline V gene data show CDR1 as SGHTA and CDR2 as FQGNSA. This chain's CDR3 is CASSLQENYGYTF. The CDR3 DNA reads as TGTGCCAGCAGCTTGCAGGAGAACTATGGCTACACCTTC.

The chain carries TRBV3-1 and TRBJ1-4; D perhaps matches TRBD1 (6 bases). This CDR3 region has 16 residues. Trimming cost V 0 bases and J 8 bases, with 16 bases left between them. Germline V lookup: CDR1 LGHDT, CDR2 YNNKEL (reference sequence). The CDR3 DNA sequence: TGTGCCAGCAGCCAAGATCAGACAGGAGGAACGGAAAAACTGTTTTTT. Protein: CASSQDQTGGTEKLFF.

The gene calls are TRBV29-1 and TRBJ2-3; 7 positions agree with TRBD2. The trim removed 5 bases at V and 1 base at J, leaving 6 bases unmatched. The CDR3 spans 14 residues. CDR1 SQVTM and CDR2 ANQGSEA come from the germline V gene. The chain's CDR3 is CSVFGGSGTDTQYF. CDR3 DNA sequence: TGCAGCGTTTTTGGCGGGAGTGGCACAGATACGCAGTATTTT.

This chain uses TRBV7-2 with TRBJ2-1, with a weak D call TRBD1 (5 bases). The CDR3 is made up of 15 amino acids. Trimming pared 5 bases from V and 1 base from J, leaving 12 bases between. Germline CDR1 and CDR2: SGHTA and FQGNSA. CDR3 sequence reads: CASSATGVSYNEQFF. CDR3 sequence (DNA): TGTGCCAGCAGCGCCACAGGAGTATCCTACAATGAGCAGTTCTTC.

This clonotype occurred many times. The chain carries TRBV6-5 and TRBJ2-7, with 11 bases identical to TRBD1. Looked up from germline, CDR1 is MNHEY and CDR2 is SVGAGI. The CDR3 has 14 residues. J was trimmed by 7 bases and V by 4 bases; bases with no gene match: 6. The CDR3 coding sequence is TGTGCCAGCAGTTGGGACAGGGGGGCGGGAGAGCAGTACTTC. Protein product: CASSWDRGAGEQYF.

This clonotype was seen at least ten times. In DNA form, the CDR3 reads TGCAGCGTTGAAGTCGAGGACAGGGCCTACTACGAGCAGTACTTC. As protein: CSVEVEDRAYYEQYF. The gene calls are TRBV29-1 and TRBJ2-7; 8 bases align to TRBD1. Germline V CDR1 and CDR2: SQVTM, ANQGSEA. The CDR3 length is 15 residues. With V trimmed by 1 base and J by 3 bases, 8 bases remained unmatched.

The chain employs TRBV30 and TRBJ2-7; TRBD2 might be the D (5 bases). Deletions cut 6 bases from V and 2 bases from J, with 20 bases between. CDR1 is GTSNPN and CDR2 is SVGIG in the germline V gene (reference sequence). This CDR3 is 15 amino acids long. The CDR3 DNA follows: TGTGCCTGTCTATCTCTCGAACAGAGGGCCTACGAGCAGTACTTC. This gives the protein CACLSLEQRAYEQYF.

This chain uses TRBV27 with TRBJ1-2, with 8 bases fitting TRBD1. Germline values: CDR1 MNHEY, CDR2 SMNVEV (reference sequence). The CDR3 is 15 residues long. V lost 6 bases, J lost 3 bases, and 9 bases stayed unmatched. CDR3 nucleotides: TGTGCCAGCAGGCGGACAGGGTTAAATGACTATGGCTACACCTTC. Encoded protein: CASRRTGLNDYGYTF.

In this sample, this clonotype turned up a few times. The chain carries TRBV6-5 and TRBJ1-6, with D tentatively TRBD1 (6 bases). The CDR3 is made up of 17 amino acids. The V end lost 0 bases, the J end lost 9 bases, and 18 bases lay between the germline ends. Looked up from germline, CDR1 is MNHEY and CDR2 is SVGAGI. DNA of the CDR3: TGTGCCAGCAGTTACTCTGGACAGTCGGAAAGAAGTTCACCCCTCCACTTT. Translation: CASSYSGQSERSSPLHF.

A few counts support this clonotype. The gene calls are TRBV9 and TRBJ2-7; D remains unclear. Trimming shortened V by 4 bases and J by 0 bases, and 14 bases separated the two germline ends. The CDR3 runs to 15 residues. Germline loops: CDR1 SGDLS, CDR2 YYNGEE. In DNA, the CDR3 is TGTGCCAGCAGCCCCTCCTTGACATCCTCCTACGAGCAGTACTTC. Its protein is CASSPSLTSSYEQYF. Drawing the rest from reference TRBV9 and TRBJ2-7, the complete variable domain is DSGVTQTPKHLITATGQRVTLRCSPRSGDLSVYWYQQSLDQGLQFLIQYYNGEERAKGNILERFSAQQFPDLHSELNLSSLELGDSALYFCASSPSLTSSYEQYFGPGTRLTVT.